These T cell receptor beta chains were read from a single sample in a study of T cells of healthy individuals. Each CDR3 protein is one row after TCRdb ran MiXCR on the 5' RACE reads. The sample contains approximately 100,000 distinct CDR3 sequences, 15% to 20% of which appear only once. The receptors were sampled from a human donor in good health. Each CDR3 is given with its conserved first and last residue. A D gene is named only where the DNA matches it firmly. Size values are once, few and many counts, or a class for expanded clones, and some rows have none.

cdr3_nt cdr3_aa d_call clone_size j_call v_call
TGCGCCAGCAGCCAAGGGCGGGTGAGGGAAAAACTGTTTTTT CASSQGRVREKLFF . . TRBJ1-4 TRBV1
TGTGCCAGCAGCTTTGATCGGGGAGAGACCCAGTACTTC CASSFDRGETQYF . many TRBJ2-5 TRBV11-2
TGTGCCAGCAGCTTAGTTATGGCACACTCTGGAAACACCATATATTTT CASSLVMAHSGNTIYF . . TRBJ1-3 TRBV7-2
TGTGCCTGGAGTACTACAGGAGGGTCCTACGAGCAGTACTTC CAWSTTGGSYEQYF . . TRBJ2-7 TRBV30
TGTGCCAGCAGCTTTGGACCAAGCTCCTACAATGAGCAGTTCTTC CASSFGPSSYNEQFF . . TRBJ2-1 TRBV5-7
TGTGCCAGCAGCTTCGTCGGAGAGGCTGAAGCTTTCTTT CASSFVGEAEAFF . . TRBJ1-1 TRBV7-9
TGTGCCAGCAGTTTAGGGGCCTCTCCAGATACGCAGTATTTT CASSLGASPDTQYF . . TRBJ2-3 TRBV7-2
TGTGCCATCAGCAACCCCTCGGGACAGGGAGGTAATGAGCAGTTCTTC CAISNPSGQGGNEQFF TRBD1 few TRBJ2-1 TRBV10-3
TGTGCCAGCAGTTCCTCGACAGGTCCCGGTTCTGGGGCCAACGTCCTGACTTTC CASSSSTGPGSGANVLTF . . TRBJ2-6 TRBV28
TGTGCCAGCAGCCAAGTAGCCCTCCGGTTCTACAATGAGCAGTTCTTC CASSQVALRFYNEQFF . few TRBJ2-1 TRBV3-1
TGCAGTGTCCCAATGACCTCGCGGGGATCCTACGAGCAGTACTTC CSVPMTSRGSYEQYF . few TRBJ2-7 TRBV20-1
TGCGCCAGCAGTGCGGACAGGTCAAATCAGCCCCAGCATTTT CASSADRSNQPQHF TRBD1 many TRBJ1-5 TRBV4-1
TGTGCCAGCAGTGAATCGCTTGGGTCCTTCACAGATACGCAGTATTTT CASSESLGSFTDTQYF . . TRBJ2-3 TRBV2
TGTGCCAGCAGCCAACCCGGGGACAGGGGGCGCGGCTACACCTTC CASSQPGDRGRGYTF TRBD1 few TRBJ1-2 TRBV4-2
TGTGCCATCAGGACCGGGACAGGGGCATACGAGCAGTACTTC CAIRTGTGAYEQYF TRBD1 few TRBJ2-7 TRBV10-3
TGTGCCAGCAGTCGGAGCGGGGGATCCTACAATGAGCAGTTCTTC CASSRSGGSYNEQFF TRBD2 many TRBJ2-1 TRBV2
TGTGCCAGCAGTCAAAACTTGGGGGGGGCGATAGCTTTCTTT CASSQNLGGAIAFF . . TRBJ1-1 TRBV12-3/TRBV12-4
TGTGCCAGCAGTTTAAACAGGCCGAGCTCTGGGGCCAACGTCCTGACTTTC CASSLNRPSSGANVLTF . . TRBJ2-6 TRBV28
TGCGCCAGCAGCCAAGATGCCCTAGCGGAGAACTACGAGCAGTACTTC CASSQDALAENYEQYF TRBD2 . TRBJ2-7 TRBV4-3
TGTGCCAGCAGTTTATACCGGGGGGCCTGGGCCAACGTCCTGACTTTC CASSLYRGAWANVLTF . . TRBJ2-6 TRBV28
TGCAGTGCTACCGAGAACTATAATTCACCCCTCCACTTT CSATENYNSPLHF . . TRBJ1-6 TRBV20-1
TGTGCCAGCAGTTTATTGGGGACAACGAACACTGAAGCTTTCTTT CASSLLGTTNTEAFF . many TRBJ1-1 TRBV28
TGCGCCAGCAGCCCCCTTGGAGCGTCTAATGAAAAACTGTTTTTT CASSPLGASNEKLFF . . TRBJ1-4 TRBV5-1
TGTGCCAGCAGCCCCCGGACTAGGCGGGAGCAGTACTTC CASSPRTRREQYF TRBD2 . TRBJ2-7 TRBV9
TGTGCCAGCAGCCCACCTTCCTTTGGCGGGAGGGCCGGCGAGCAGTACTTC CASSPPSFGGRAGEQYF TRBD2 few TRBJ2-7 TRBV3-1
TGTGCCAGCAGTTTAAGGACAGGAGGTCAAGAGACCCAGTACTTC CASSLRTGGQETQYF TRBD1 . TRBJ2-5 TRBV6-2/TRBV6-3
TGCAGTGCTAGTGTGTACGGTAACACCGGGGAGCTGTTTTTT CSASVYGNTGELFF . . TRBJ2-2 TRBV20-1
TGCGCCAGCAGCCAAGATATCGGGACAGGGGGGTACGAGCAGTTCTTC CASSQDIGTGGYEQFF TRBD1 . TRBJ2-1 TRBV4-3
TGTGCCACCAGCAGAGACCCGGGAGACATTCAGTACTTC CATSRDPGDIQYF . few TRBJ2-4 TRBV15
TGCAGTGCTAGGGTACGGGGGAGCTCCTACGAGCAGTACTTC CSARVRGSSYEQYF . . TRBJ2-7 TRBV20-1
TGCGCCAGCAGCTTGACAAGTATATTCGCTGGGAACACCATATATTTT CASSLTSIFAGNTIYF . few TRBJ1-3 TRBV5-1
TGTGCCAGTAGTATAGGCCGCGGGGAGCAGTACTTC CASSIGRGEQYF . many TRBJ2-7 TRBV19
TGCAGTGCTTCAACCGGGACAGGGAATTCACCCCTCCACTTT CSASTGTGNSPLHF TRBD1 many TRBJ1-6 TRBV20-1
TGTGCCAGCGGTCAGGGGCGCATCTACGAGCAGTACTTC CASGQGRIYEQYF . few TRBJ2-7 TRBV6-5
TGTGCCAGCAGCTCCATGGGGGCTCAGCCCCAGCATTTT CASSSMGAQPQHF . few TRBJ1-5 TRBV7-9
TGTGCCAGCAGCCAAATAGGCAGGACCGTGGAGGATGAGCAGTTCTTC CASSQIGRTVEDEQFF . . TRBJ2-1 TRBV14
TGTGCCAGCAGTTTACTTTCTAGCGGCTCGAACACCGGGGAGCTGTTTTTT CASSLLSSGSNTGELFF TRBD2 . TRBJ2-2 TRBV28
TGTGCCAGCAGCTTGAACAGGGGAAACATTCAGTACTTC CASSLNRGNIQYF TRBD1 . TRBJ2-4 TRBV5-8
TGCGCCAGCAGCAGGGAGAGAGATCAGCCCCAGCATTTT CASSRERDQPQHF . few TRBJ1-5 TRBV4-1
TGTGCCAGCTCACCACTCCGACAGAGCTCCTACGAGCAGTACTTC CASSPLRQSSYEQYF . few TRBJ2-7 TRBV18
TGTGCCAGCAGTGAAAGTAGGGATTCACCCCTCCACTTT CASSESRDSPLHF . few TRBJ1-6 TRBV2
TGTGCCAGCAGCCAAGCCCAGGGGGGGCTGAGGGGCAATCAGCCCCAGCATTTT CASSQAQGGLRGNQPQHF TRBD1 . TRBJ1-5 TRBV4-2
TGCGCCAGCAGCCAGGAGGCAGGGACAGCTAGGAATCAGCCCCAGCATTTT CASSQEAGTARNQPQHF TRBD1 few TRBJ1-5 TRBV4-1
TGTGCCAGCAGCTTATACGGAGAAGCTAACTATGGCTACACCTTC CASSLYGEANYGYTF . few TRBJ1-2 TRBV7-6
TGTGCCAGCAGCCCCGGGGGATCAGATACGCAGTATTTT CASSPGGSDTQYF . few TRBJ2-3 TRBV28
TGTGCCAGCAGCGCTCAAGGATCCCAAGAGACCCAGTACTTC CASSAQGSQETQYF . few TRBJ2-5 TRBV7-9
TGTGCCAGTAGTTCGTTAGGGCGAAATCAGCCCCAGCATTTT CASSSLGRNQPQHF . . TRBJ1-5 TRBV19
TGTGCCTGTCGATGGGCCCCCGGCATTCAGTACTTC CACRWAPGIQYF . few TRBJ2-4 TRBV12-3/TRBV12-4
TGCAGCGTGCCAACAGGGCATACTGAAGCTTTCTTT CSVPTGHTEAFF . few TRBJ1-1 TRBV29-1